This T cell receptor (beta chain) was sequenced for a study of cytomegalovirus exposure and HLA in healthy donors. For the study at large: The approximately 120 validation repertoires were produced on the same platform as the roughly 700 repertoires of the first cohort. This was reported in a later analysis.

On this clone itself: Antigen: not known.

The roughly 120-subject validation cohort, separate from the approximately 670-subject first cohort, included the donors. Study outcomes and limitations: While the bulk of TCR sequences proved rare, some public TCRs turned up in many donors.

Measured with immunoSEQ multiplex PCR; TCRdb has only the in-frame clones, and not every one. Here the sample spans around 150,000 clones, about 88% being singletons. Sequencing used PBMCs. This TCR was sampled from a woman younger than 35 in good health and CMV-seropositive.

CDR3 in DNA: TGTGCCAGTAGTCTCTGGACAGGGATAGCCAAAAACATTCAGTACTTC. It yields the protein CASSLWTGIAKNIQYF. The chain employs TRBV19 and TRBJ2-4; 8 bases are a match to TRBD1. The junction had 6 bases not matched to a gene; V was cut back by 5 bases and J by 0 bases. CDR3 length: 16 amino acids. Germline V gene sequence: CDR1 LNHDA, CDR2 SQIVND (reference sequence).